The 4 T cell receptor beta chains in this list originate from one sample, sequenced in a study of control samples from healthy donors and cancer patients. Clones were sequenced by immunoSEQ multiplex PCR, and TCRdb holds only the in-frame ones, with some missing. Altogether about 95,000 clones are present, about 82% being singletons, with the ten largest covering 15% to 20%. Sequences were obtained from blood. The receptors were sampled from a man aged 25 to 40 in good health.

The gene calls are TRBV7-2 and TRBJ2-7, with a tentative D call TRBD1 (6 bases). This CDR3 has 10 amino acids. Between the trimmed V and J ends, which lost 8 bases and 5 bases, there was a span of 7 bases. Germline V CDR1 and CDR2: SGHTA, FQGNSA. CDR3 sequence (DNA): TGTGCCAGCGGGGACAACGAGCAGTACTTC. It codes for CASGDNEQYF.

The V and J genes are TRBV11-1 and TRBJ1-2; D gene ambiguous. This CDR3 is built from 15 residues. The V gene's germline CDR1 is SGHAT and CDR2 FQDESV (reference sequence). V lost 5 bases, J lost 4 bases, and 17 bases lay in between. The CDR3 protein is CASSQARTAFYGYTF. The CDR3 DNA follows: TGTGCCAGCAGCCAAGCCCGGACCGCCTTCTATGGCTACACCTTC.

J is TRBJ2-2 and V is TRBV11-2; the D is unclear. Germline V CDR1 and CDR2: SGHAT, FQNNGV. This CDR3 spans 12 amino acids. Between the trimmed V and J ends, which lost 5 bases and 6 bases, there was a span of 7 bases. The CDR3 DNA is TGTGCCAGCAGCCATAATTCCGGGGAGCTGTTTTTT. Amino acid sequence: CASSHNSGELFF. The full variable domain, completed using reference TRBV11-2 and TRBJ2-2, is EAGVAQSPRYKIIEKRQSVAFWCNPISGHATLYWYQQILGQGPKLLIQFQNNGVVDDSQLPKDRFSAERLKGVDSTLKIQPAKLEDSAVYLCASSHNSGELFFGEGSRLTVL.

This chain's CDR3 is CASSPPGQSSYNEQFF. In DNA form, the CDR3 reads TGCGCCAGCAGCCCCCCGGGACAGAGCTCCTACAATGAGCAGTTCTTC. The gene calls are TRBV5-1 and TRBJ2-1; 7 bases match TRBD1. The CDR3 is 16 amino acids. The germline V gene encodes CDR1 SGHRS and CDR2 YFSETQ. Unmatched junction bases numbered 7, after V lost 4 bases and J lost 0 bases.